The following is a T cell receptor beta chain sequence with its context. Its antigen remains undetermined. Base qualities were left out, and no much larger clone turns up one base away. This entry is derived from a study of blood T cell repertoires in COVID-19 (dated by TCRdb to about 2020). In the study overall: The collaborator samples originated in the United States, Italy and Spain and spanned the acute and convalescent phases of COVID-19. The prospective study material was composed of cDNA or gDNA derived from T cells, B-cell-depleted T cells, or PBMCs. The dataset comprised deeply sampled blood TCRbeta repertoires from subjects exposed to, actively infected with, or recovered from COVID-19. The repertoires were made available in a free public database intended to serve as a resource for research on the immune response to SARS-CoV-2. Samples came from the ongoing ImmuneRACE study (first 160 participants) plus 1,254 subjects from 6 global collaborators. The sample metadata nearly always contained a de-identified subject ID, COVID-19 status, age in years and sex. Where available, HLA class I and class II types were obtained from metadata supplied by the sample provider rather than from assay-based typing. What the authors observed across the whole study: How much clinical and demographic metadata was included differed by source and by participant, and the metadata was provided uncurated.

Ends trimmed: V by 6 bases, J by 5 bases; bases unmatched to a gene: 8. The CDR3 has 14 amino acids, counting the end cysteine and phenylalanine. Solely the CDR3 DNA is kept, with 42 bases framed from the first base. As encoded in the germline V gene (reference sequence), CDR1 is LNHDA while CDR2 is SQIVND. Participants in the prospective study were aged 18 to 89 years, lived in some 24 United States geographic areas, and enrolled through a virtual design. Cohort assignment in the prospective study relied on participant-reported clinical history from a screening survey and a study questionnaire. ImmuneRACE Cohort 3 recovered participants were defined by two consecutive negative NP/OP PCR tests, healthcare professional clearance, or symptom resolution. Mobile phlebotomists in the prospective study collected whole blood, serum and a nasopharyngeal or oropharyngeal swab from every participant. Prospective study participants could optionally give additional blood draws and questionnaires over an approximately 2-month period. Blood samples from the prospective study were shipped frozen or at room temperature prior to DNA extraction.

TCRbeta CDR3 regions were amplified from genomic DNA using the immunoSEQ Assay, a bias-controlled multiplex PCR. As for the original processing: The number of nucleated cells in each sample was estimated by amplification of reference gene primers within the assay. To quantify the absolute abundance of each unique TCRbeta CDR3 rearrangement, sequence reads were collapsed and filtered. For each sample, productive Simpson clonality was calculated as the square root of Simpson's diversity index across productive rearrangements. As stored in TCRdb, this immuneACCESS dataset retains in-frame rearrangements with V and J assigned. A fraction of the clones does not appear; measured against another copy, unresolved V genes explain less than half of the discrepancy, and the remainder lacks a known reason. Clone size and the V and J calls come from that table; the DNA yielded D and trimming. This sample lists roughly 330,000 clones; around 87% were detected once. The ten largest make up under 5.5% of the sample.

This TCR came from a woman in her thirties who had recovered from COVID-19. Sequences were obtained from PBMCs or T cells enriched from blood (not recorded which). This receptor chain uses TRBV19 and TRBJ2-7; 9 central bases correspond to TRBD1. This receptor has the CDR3 CASSRDRDVHEQYF. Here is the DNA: TGTGCCAGTAGCCGGGACAGGGACGTCCACGAGCAGTACTTC.